A selection of T cell receptor beta chains follows, all from one sample in a study of blood T cell repertoires in COVID-19. Measured with immunoSEQ multiplex PCR; TCRdb has only the in-frame clones, and not every one. The sample has 240,000 or so clones; 85% to 90% are singletons. Input material: PBMCs or T cells enriched from blood (not recorded which). The receptors were gathered from a man between 50 and 59 years old who had been exposed to COVID-19. The CDR3 runs from the conserved cysteine through the conserved F or W. A D gene is named only where the DNA matches it firmly. Clone size is given for some rows only: seen once, a few or many times, or a class if the clone is expanded.

d_gene: TRBD2
j_gene: TRBJ2-3
abundance: NA
v_gene: TRBV5-5
CDR3nt: TGTGCCAGCACTAGCGGGGATAGCACAGATACGCAGTATTTT
CDR3aa: CASTSGDSTDTQYF

d_gene: TRBD2
j_gene: TRBJ2-7
abundance: NA
v_gene: TRBV5-8
CDR3nt: TGTGCCAGCAGCTTGGGCGCGGGGGAGGGCTACGAGCAGTACTTC
CDR3aa: CASSLGAGEGYEQYF

d_gene: TRBD1
j_gene: TRBJ2-7
abundance: NA
v_gene: TRBV7-6
CDR3nt: TGTGCCAGCAGCCTTCGAACTCGGACAGGAACCTACGAGCAGTACTTC
CDR3aa: CASSLRTRTGTYEQYF

d_gene: NA
j_gene: TRBJ1-6
abundance: NA
v_gene: TRBV6-5
CDR3nt: TGTGCCAGCAGACGTAACAGGGCTAGTTCACCCCTCCACTTT
CDR3aa: CASRRNRASSPLHF

d_gene: NA
j_gene: TRBJ1-2
abundance: NA
v_gene: TRBV10-3
CDR3nt: TGTGCCATCAGTGAAACGGACAGCTATGGCTACACCTTC
CDR3aa: CAISETDSYGYTF

d_gene: NA
j_gene: TRBJ1-4
abundance: once
v_gene: TRBV2
CDR3nt: TGTGCTACGACAGAAAATAATGAAAAACTGTTTTTT
CDR3aa: CATTENNEKLFF

d_gene: TRBD1
j_gene: TRBJ2-2
abundance: NA
v_gene: TRBV11-2
CDR3nt: TGTGCCAGCAGCTTAACCCCGACAGGGGGCTTAACCGGGGAGCTGTTTTTT
CDR3aa: CASSLTPTGGLTGELFF

d_gene: NA
j_gene: TRBJ1-6
abundance: NA
v_gene: TRBV28
CDR3nt: TGTGCCAGCAGTTTCCTAGACAGTCCGGTGGGTTCACCCCTCCACTTT
CDR3aa: CASSFLDSPVGSPLHF

d_gene: TRBD1
j_gene: TRBJ1-1
abundance: NA
v_gene: TRBV2
CDR3nt: TGTGCCAGCAGTGGGCCAGGGGGAATAACTGAAGCTTTCTTT
CDR3aa: CASSGPGGITEAFF

d_gene: NA
j_gene: TRBJ1-1
abundance: NA
v_gene: TRBV2
CDR3nt: TGTGCCAGCAGCCCAGGTGGACAGATCAGGGCTTTCTTT
CDR3aa: CASSPGGQIRAFF

d_gene: NA
j_gene: TRBJ2-7
abundance: NA
v_gene: TRBV24-1
CDR3nt: TGTGCCACCAGTGATCCCTCGCGGGGATTCTACGAGCAGTACTTC
CDR3aa: CATSDPSRGFYEQYF

d_gene: NA
j_gene: TRBJ2-1
abundance: few
v_gene: TRBV2
CDR3nt: TGTGCCAGCAGTTGGGCTAGCGTATACAATGAGCAGTTCTTC
CDR3aa: CASSWASVYNEQFF

d_gene: TRBD2
j_gene: TRBJ2-7
abundance: NA
v_gene: TRBV18
CDR3nt: TGTGCCAGCTCCCTTCGGGGGGGCTCCTACGAGCAGTACTTC
CDR3aa: CASSLRGGSYEQYF

d_gene: TRBD1
j_gene: TRBJ1-2
abundance: NA
v_gene: TRBV5-4
CDR3nt: TGTGCCAGCAGCTTGGATTGGGACAGTGTAGGAGGCTACACCTTC
CDR3aa: CASSLDWDSVGGYTF

d_gene: NA
j_gene: TRBJ2-6
abundance: NA
v_gene: TRBV9
CDR3nt: TGTGCCAGATTAAACCTAGCATGCACAGTCAACTCTGGGGCCAACGTCCTGACTTTC
CDR3aa: CARLNLACTVNSGANVLTF

d_gene: NA
j_gene: TRBJ2-3
abundance: once
v_gene: TRBV3-1/TRBV3-2
CDR3nt: TGTGCCAGCAGCCAAGGGGTAGGAGGAGATACGCAGTATTTT
CDR3aa: CASSQGVGGDTQYF

d_gene: NA
j_gene: TRBJ2-2
abundance: NA
v_gene: TRBV6-4
CDR3nt: TGTGCCAGCAGTGACTCTATCGGGGAGCTGTTTTTT
CDR3aa: CASSDSIGELFF

d_gene: NA
j_gene: TRBJ2-7
abundance: few
v_gene: TRBV19
CDR3nt: TGTGCCAGTAGTACCGCCGTGACTTACGAGCAGTACTTC
CDR3aa: CASSTAVTYEQYF

d_gene: TRBD1
j_gene: TRBJ2-5
abundance: NA
v_gene: TRBV5-6
CDR3nt: TGTGCCAGCAGCTCCAGGACAGGGATGGTGGAGACCCAGTACTTC
CDR3aa: CASSSRTGMVETQYF

d_gene: NA
j_gene: TRBJ1-1
abundance: NA
v_gene: TRBV2
CDR3nt: TGTGCCAGCAGTGAAGACCAGGCCACTGAAGCTTTCTTT
CDR3aa: CASSEDQATEAFF

d_gene: NA
j_gene: TRBJ1-5
abundance: NA
v_gene: TRBV21-1
CDR3nt: TGTGCCAGCAGTAACTGGGCAAGCAATCAGCCCCAGCATTTT
CDR3aa: CASSNWASNQPQHF

d_gene: TRBD1
j_gene: TRBJ1-2
abundance: once
v_gene: TRBV10-3
CDR3nt: TGTGCCATCAGTGAGACCACAGGGGGCGAAGGAGGCTACACCTTC
CDR3aa: CAISETTGGEGGYTF

d_gene: TRBD2
j_gene: TRBJ2-1
abundance: NA
v_gene: TRBV6-1
CDR3nt: TGTGCCAGCAGTGAATTACTAGCGGGGGGATACTCATTGCATGAGCAGTTCTTC
CDR3aa: CASSELLAGGYSLHEQFF

d_gene: NA
j_gene: TRBJ1-1
abundance: NA
v_gene: TRBV9
CDR3nt: TGTGCCAGCAGCCGTAGCGGGCGGGAGAACACTGAAGCTTTCTTT
CDR3aa: CASSRSGRENTEAFF

d_gene: NA
j_gene: TRBJ1-6
abundance: once
v_gene: TRBV5-6
CDR3nt: TGTGCCAGCAGCTATGGACAGCTTTATAATTCACCCCTCCACTTT
CDR3aa: CASSYGQLYNSPLHF

d_gene: TRBD1
j_gene: TRBJ1-5
abundance: NA
v_gene: TRBV5-1
CDR3nt: TGCGCCAGCTCGGAGGGGGCGTTAGGTCAGCCCCAGCATTTT
CDR3aa: CASSEGALGQPQHF

d_gene: NA
j_gene: TRBJ1-5
abundance: NA
v_gene: TRBV30
CDR3nt: TGTGCCTGGAGTGTAGCCAGGACAGTCAATCAGCCCCAGCATTTT
CDR3aa: CAWSVARTVNQPQHF

d_gene: TRBD1
j_gene: TRBJ1-2
abundance: NA
v_gene: TRBV20-1
CDR3nt: TGCAGTGCTAGTCCGGGACAGGGTAACTATGGCTACACCTTC
CDR3aa: CSASPGQGNYGYTF

d_gene: TRBD1
j_gene: TRBJ1-1
abundance: NA
v_gene: TRBV29-1
CDR3nt: TGCAGCGTTAACCGGGACAGGGGCGTGAACACTGAAGCTTTCTTT
CDR3aa: CSVNRDRGVNTEAFF

d_gene: NA
j_gene: TRBJ1-5
abundance: NA
v_gene: TRBV5-8
CDR3nt: TGTGCCAGCAGCTTGACAGGGAACAATCAGCCCCAGCATTTT
CDR3aa: CASSLTGNNQPQHF

d_gene: NA
j_gene: TRBJ2-5
abundance: NA
v_gene: TRBV13
CDR3nt: TGTGCCAGCAGCCCAGGATCCCAAGAGACCCAGTACTTC
CDR3aa: CASSPGSQETQYF

d_gene: TRBD2
j_gene: TRBJ2-1
abundance: NA
v_gene: TRBV5-1
CDR3nt: TGCGCCAGCAGCTTGGGACTAGCGGGGGGGCTGTGGTACAATGAGCAGTTCTTC
CDR3aa: CASSLGLAGGLWYNEQFF

d_gene: TRBD2
j_gene: TRBJ2-7
abundance: NA
v_gene: TRBV18
CDR3nt: TGTGCCAGCTCACCACTAACTAGCGGGGGGGCCGGATCCCACGAGCAGTACTTC
CDR3aa: CASSPLTSGGAGSHEQYF

d_gene: TRBD1
j_gene: TRBJ1-2
abundance: NA
v_gene: TRBV10-3
CDR3nt: TGTGCCATCAGTGGATACAGGGGGGACTATGGCTACACCTTC
CDR3aa: CAISGYRGDYGYTF

d_gene: NA
j_gene: TRBJ2-1
abundance: NA
v_gene: TRBV9
CDR3nt: TGTGCCAGCTCTGCCTGGGAGGACTACGTCAATGAGCAGTTCTTC
CDR3aa: CASSAWEDYVNEQFF

d_gene: NA
j_gene: TRBJ2-3
abundance: once
v_gene: TRBV5-1
CDR3nt: TGCGCCAGCAGCCCCCACACCACAGATACGCAGTATTTT
CDR3aa: CASSPHTTDTQYF

d_gene: NA
j_gene: TRBJ1-1
abundance: NA
v_gene: TRBV28
CDR3nt: TGTGCCAGCAGTTTAGGCGGGAATAGGAACACTGAAGCTTTCTTT
CDR3aa: CASSLGGNRNTEAFF

d_gene: NA
j_gene: TRBJ1-2
abundance: NA
v_gene: TRBV6-5
CDR3nt: TGTGCCAGCAGTTACCGGACAGAGGCGGGCTACACCTTC
CDR3aa: CASSYRTEAGYTF

d_gene: TRBD1
j_gene: TRBJ2-7
abundance: NA
v_gene: TRBV2
CDR3nt: TGTGCCAGCAGTACTCGGGACAGGGCCTCCTACGAGCAGTACTTC
CDR3aa: CASSTRDRASYEQYF

d_gene: TRBD1
j_gene: TRBJ1-6
abundance: NA
v_gene: TRBV7-9
CDR3nt: TGTGCCAGCAGCAAAGGGACAGTCGGATCACCCCTCCACTTT
CDR3aa: CASSKGTVGSPLHF

d_gene: NA
j_gene: TRBJ2-5
abundance: NA
v_gene: TRBV12-3/TRBV12-4
CDR3nt: TGTGCCAGCAGTTTCGTTAGCCAAGAGACCCAGTACTTC
CDR3aa: CASSFVSQETQYF